Detailed here is one T cell receptor beta chain. Germline lookup yields CDR1 SEHNR and CDR2 FQNEAQ (reference sequence). The CDR3 extends over 15 amino acids. After removal of 6 bases from V and 1 base from J, the junction contained 5 bases not matched to a gene. Assay: immunoSEQ multiplex PCR; the TCRdb copy retains only in-frame clones and omits some. Among approximately 2,300,000 clones listed, less than 95% were seen once. These data come from a study of shared clonotypes between healthy human individuals. The sequenced material came from naive CD4+ T cells from PBMCs. Subset meaning: CD45RA+ positively selected. The TCR sequence derives from a man aged 18-30 years in good health. Some clones in this sample may be carry-over from other donors' samples. The chain couples TRBV7-9 to TRBJ2-3, with TRBD1 identical over 9 bases. The CDR3 protein is CASRPQGAGTDTQYF. CDR3 DNA sequence: TGTGCCAGCAGGCCACAGGGGGCGGGCACAGATACGCAGTATTTT.